The present TCR beta chain was sequenced within a study of cytomegalovirus exposure and HLA in healthy donors. Notes on the study in general: Cytomegalovirus association was assigned to about 150 TCR beta chains.

As to this clone: Its antigen is unidentified.

This CDR3 has 14 residues. V was cut by 2 bases and J by 5 bases, with 14 bases left in between. In germline, CDR1 is SGHRS, CDR2 YFSETQ. PCR employed 60 Vbeta and 13 Jbeta primers. Profiled with immunoSEQ multiplex PCR; TCRdb holds only in-frame clones, not every one. Counted here are about 55,000 clones, 60% to 80% occurring once; the ten biggest clones make up around 2.5%. The chain uses TRBV5-1 and TRBJ2-7; D unclear. The clonotype was recovered from a female donor in good health and CMV-seronegative. What was sequenced was PBMCs. CDR3 in DNA: TGCGCCAGCAGCTTTGAAGGCGGCATCCACGAGCAGTACTTC. Protein sequence: CASSFEGGIHEQYF.